Below, 13 T cell receptor beta chains from the same sample are listed, as sequenced in a study of response to subunit inactivated influenza vaccine. In TCRdb, the RT-PCR reads were re-called with MiXCR into one record per CDR3 protein. The table records about 500,000 distinct CDR3 sequences, more than 15% of them present only once. Specimen: CD4+ T cells sorted from PBMCs, collected around 2 years after vaccination. The receptors originated from a man aged 45 to 75 who received an inactivated influenza vaccine.

This chain uses TRBV20-1 with TRBJ2-1, with 10 bases that match TRBD2. CDR1 and CDR2 (germline): DFQATT, SNEGSKA (reference sequence). V lost 0 bases, J lost 6 bases, and 11 bases stayed unmatched. The CDR3 is 17 amino acids. The DNA of the CDR3 is TGCAGTGCTAGAGACGCTAGCGGGAGTAGTGTGGGCAATGAGCAGTTCTTC. Encoded protein: CSARDASGSSVGNEQFF.

This rearrangement joins TRBV6-2 or TRBV6-3 to TRBJ1-2; D gene ambiguous. The germline gives CDR1 MNHEY, CDR2 SVGEGT. V was clipped by 6 bases and J by 7 bases, with 9 bases between them. The CDR3 runs 11 residues. In nucleotides, the CDR3 is TGTGCCAGCAGCCGGGCGGGTGGCTACACCTTC. Protein sequence: CASSRAGGYTF.

This clonotype has only a few counts. The chain is built from TRBV20-1 and TRBJ2-3; D is perhaps TRBD1 (5 bases). Germline loops: CDR1 DFQATT, CDR2 SNEGSKA (reference sequence). This CDR3 has 13 amino acids. Deletions cut 0 bases from V and 5 bases from J, with 9 bases between. DNA of the CDR3: TGCAGTGCTAGAGAAGGCAGGGAAGATACGCAGTATTTT. As protein: CSAREGREDTQYF.

J is TRBJ2-3 and V is TRBV21-1; the D segment call TRBD2 is taken from the table without a DNA check. TRBV21-1 counts as a pseudogene. The CDR3 runs 16 residues. Here the CDR3 reads CASSKLAGGPSDTQYF. The CDR3 DNA follows: TGTGCCAGCAGCAAATTGGCGGGAGGGCCATCAGATACGCAGTATTTT.

This clonotype was seen many times. This rearrangement joins TRBV6-2 or TRBV6-3 to TRBJ2-1; D may be TRBD2 (6 bases). The CDR3 length is 18 residues. In germline, CDR1 is MNHEY, CDR2 SVGEGT. V dropped 0 bases and J dropped 1 base, with 16 bases sitting between them. CDR3 protein: CASSYSRNRGFSYNEQFF. The CDR3, as DNA: TGTGCCAGCAGTTACTCGAGGAATCGGGGGTTTTCCTACAATGAGCAGTTCTTC.

In this sample, this clonotype turned up many times. The chain employs TRBV7-9 and TRBJ2-1; D is unresolved. V shed 3 bases and J shed 0 bases, with 6 bases lying between them. The CDR3 spans 14 residues. Germline V gene data show CDR1 as SEHNR and CDR2 as FQNEAQ (reference sequence). CDR3 protein: CASSLSASYNEQFF. In DNA, the CDR3 is TGTGCCAGCAGCTTGAGCGCCTCCTACAATGAGCAGTTCTTC.

V gene TRBV27 combines with J gene TRBJ2-3; D uncertain. The V gene lost 2 bases and the J gene lost 1 base, with 13 bases spanning the gap. From germline, CDR1 is MNHEY and CDR2 SMNVEV (reference sequence). This CDR3 has 16 residues. CDR3 nucleotide sequence: TGTGCCAGCAGTTTAGCCAGCCTTGGGGGCACAGATACGCAGTATTTT. This translates into CASSLASLGGTDTQYF.

The rearrangement joins TRBV6-5 to TRBJ2-7; TRBD2 agrees at 15 bases. Losses at the gene ends were 3 bases for V and 6 bases for J; bases not matched to a gene: 3. Germline CDR1 reads MNHEY; CDR2 reads SVGAGI. The CDR3 runs to 15 residues. CDR3 nucleotides: TGTGCCAGCAGTTATGGACTAGCGGGAGGGTCCGAGCAGTACTTC. This sequence encodes CASSYGLAGGSEQYF.

The chain has TRBV3-1 and TRBJ2-5, with 9 bases lining up with TRBD2. V was clipped by 1 base and J by 3 bases; unmatched bases: 3. The germline V gene has CDR1 LGHDT and CDR2 YNNKEL (reference sequence). The CDR3 is made up of 15 amino acids. The CDR3 protein is CASSQGLAGKETQYF. Here the CDR3 DNA reads TGTGCCAGCAGCCAAGGCCTAGCGGGAAAAGAGACCCAGTACTTC.

CDR3 sequence reads: CAASKYSYEQYF. The CDR3, as DNA: TGTGCCGCCAGCAAGTACAGCTACGAGCAGTACTTC. The chain recombines TRBV6-1 with TRBJ2-7, with D unresolved. The germline V gene encodes CDR1 MNHNS and CDR2 SASEGT. Trimming took off 11 bases at V and 3 bases at J, with 14 bases between the two ends. CDR3 length: 12 amino acids.

This chain's CDR3 is CASSLGQSYNSGANVLTF. As DNA, the CDR3 is TGCGCCAGCAGCTTGGGACAGTCCTACAACTCTGGGGCCAACGTCCTGACTTTC. This chain uses TRBV5-1 with TRBJ2-6, with a possible D match to TRBD1 (5 bases). The V end lost 0 bases, the J end lost 0 bases, and 13 bases lay between the germline ends. The CDR3 contains 18 residues. Germline CDR1 reads SGHRS; CDR2 reads YFSETQ.

This clonotype was counted a few times. The CDR3 loop is CSARDTGTKAQYF. The DNA for the CDR3 is TGCAGTGCTAGAGATACCGGGACCAAGGCGCAGTACTTC. V gene TRBV20-1 combines with J gene TRBJ2-7; D is tentatively TRBD1 or TRBD2 (5 bases each). V lost 0 bases and J lost 9, with 15 bases in between. The CDR3 totals 13 residues. The V gene's germline CDR1 is DFQATT and CDR2 SNEGSKA (reference sequence).

This clonotype occurred many times. This chain connects TRBV4-2 to TRBJ1-4, with D maybe TRBD1 (5 bases). The CDR3 length is 14 residues. Germline CDR1 is LGHNA and CDR2 is YNFKEQ. Deletions cut 2 bases from V and 6 bases from J, with 10 bases between. The CDR3 DNA reads TGTGCCAGCAGCCAAAGGGGTTCCTATGAAAAACTGTTTTTT. Amino acids: CASSQRGSYEKLFF.